The clone carrying this T cell receptor beta chain is a singleton in its sample. TCRdb's copy holds only in-frame clones and misses some; the assay was immunoSEQ multiplex PCR. The sample carries over 110,000 clones, over 80% recorded once. CDR1 and CDR2 (germline): SGDLS, YYNGEE. With V trimmed by 5 bases and J by 8 bases, 8 bases remained unmatched. This CDR3 has 14 residues. These data belong to a study of blood T cell repertoires in COVID-19. The material sequenced was peripheral blood. The rearrangement joins TRBV9 to TRBJ1-4; 8 bases map to TRBD1. The clonotype originates from a woman between 50 and 59 years old with acute or convalescent COVID-19. The CDR3 DNA is TGTGCCAGCAGTGCTGTGCCAGGGGGCGAAAAACTGTTTTTT. It translates to CASSAVPGGEKLFF.